Listed below are T cell receptor beta chains from one sample, sequenced in a study of T-cell reconstitution after alpha-beta-depleted transplantation in children. Via MiXCR, TCRdb re-called the PCR reads, giving one row per CDR3 protein. The table has around 130,000 distinct CDR3 sequences, around a tenth seen once. Sample: PBMCs, mostly from graft donor cells, taken 180 days after TCRalphabeta/CD19-depleted stem cell transplant. The receptors come from a girl younger than two who had a stem cell transplant for combined immunodeficiency, so the T cells may come from the graft donor. CDR3s include the opening cysteine and the closing phenylalanine or tryptophan. The D gene is left open where the match is weak. Clone size, where shown, is once, few, many, or a class for clones that have expanded.

J	V	size	D	CDR3	DNA
TRBJ2-7	TRBV20-1	many	NA	CSARFGRIYEQYF	TGCAGTGCTAGATTCGGGCGGATCTACGAGCAGTACTTC
TRBJ2-7	TRBV5-1	many	TRBD2	CASSLGLAGAGYEQYF	TGCGCCAGCAGCTTGGGGCTAGCGGGAGCAGGGTACGAGCAGTACTTC
TRBJ2-5	TRBV6-1	NA	NA	CASKRLAYHQETQYF	TGTGCCAGCAAACGCCTAGCTTATCACCAAGAGACCCAGTACTTC
TRBJ2-5	TRBV20-1	few	NA	CSASPSRGHYAQETQYF	TGCAGTGCTAGCCCCAGCCGGGGGCATTATGCCCAAGAGACCCAGTACTTC
TRBJ2-2	TRBV7-2	few	NA	CASSLEGLATGELFF	TGTGCCAGCAGCTTAGAAGGTCTCGCGACCGGGGAGCTGTTTTTT
TRBJ1-1	TRBV10-2	many	NA	CASSGRMNTEAFF	TGCGCCAGCAGTGGCCGTATGAACACTGAAGCTTTCTTT
TRBJ2-5	TRBV7-2	NA	NA	CASSLIPGTTRETQYF	TGTGCCAGCAGCTTAATACCCGGGACGACCCGAGAGACCCAGTACTTC
TRBJ2-7	TRBV5-1	few	TRBD1	CASSSDRGLSYEQYF	TGCGCCAGCAGCTCGGACAGGGGCCTTTCCTACGAGCAGTACTTC
TRBJ2-4	TRBV12-3/TRBV12-4	NA	TRBD1	CASSWITGDNAKNIQYF	TGTGCCAGCAGTTGGATAACAGGGGATAACGCCAAAAACATTCAGTACTTC
TRBJ1-1	TRBV7-2	few	NA	CASSWGLHLSEAFF	TGTGCCAGCAGTTGGGGGTTGCACCTTTCTGAAGCTTTCTTT
TRBJ2-5	TRBV7-2	few	NA	CASSLRGPAVSLGTQYF	TGTGCCAGCAGCTTAAGAGGGCCGGCAGTAAGCTTGGGGACCCAGTACTTC
TRBJ2-1	TRBV29-1	NA	NA	CSVVRESYNEQFF	TGCAGCGTTGTTAGGGAATCCTACAATGAGCAGTTCTTC
TRBJ1-1	TRBV6-5	many	NA	CASSSYTSLPNTEAFF	TGTGCCAGCAGTTCCTACACCTCATTGCCGAACACTGAAGCTTTCTTT
TRBJ1-1	TRBV29-1	NA	NA	CSVEPLAVREAFF	TGCAGCGTTGAACCTTTGGCGGTACGGGAGGCTTTCTTT
TRBJ2-3	TRBV3-1	NA	TRBD2	CTFSIGTSGGADTQYF	TGTACCTTCAGTATAGGGACTAGCGGGGGGGCAGATACGCAGTATTTT
TRBJ2-7	TRBV28	many	NA	CASSLRPSEQYF	TGTGCCAGCAGTTTACGGCCCTCCGAGCAGTACTTC
TRBJ2-2	TRBV12-3/TRBV12-4	few	TRBD1	CASSAGGTGELFF	TGTGCCAGCAGCGCAGGGGGCACCGGGGAGCTGTTTTTT
TRBJ2-1	TRBV7-3	few	TRBD2	CASSRSSGGTEQFF	TGTGCCAGCAGCCGTTCTAGCGGGGGGACTGAGCAGTTCTTC
TRBJ2-5	TRBV12-3/TRBV12-4	many	TRBD2	CASSFKAGGYQETQYF	TGTGCCAGCAGTTTTAAAGCGGGGGGTTATCAAGAGACCCAGTACTTC
TRBJ2-1	TRBV20-1	few	NA	CSAWTVSSYNEQFF	TGCAGTGCTTGGACAGTGAGCTCCTACAATGAGCAGTTCTTC
TRBJ2-1	TRBV10-3	few	NA	CAIRAVDGPSYNEQFF	TGTGCCATCAGGGCCGTCGACGGTCCATCCTACAATGAGCAGTTCTTC
TRBJ2-3	TRBV7-2	NA	NA	CASSPARAGGTDTQYF	TGTGCCAGCAGTCCCGCCCGAGCGGGTGGCACAGATACGCAGTATTTT
TRBJ2-5	TRBV7-3	many	NA	CASSLGPQETQYF	TGTGCCAGCAGCTTAGGTCCTCAAGAGACCCAGTACTTC
TRBJ2-7	TRBV27	NA	NA	CASSRATGIEQYF	TGTGCCAGCAGTCGGGCCACAGGGATCGAGCAGTACTTC
TRBJ2-1	TRBV7-2	few	NA	CATRTGNLYNEQFF	TGTGCCACTAGAACAGGGAACCTCTACAATGAGCAGTTCTTC
TRBJ2-3	TRBV29-1	NA	TRBD2	CSVEDLQREGRRDTQYF	TGCAGCGTTGAAGATCTTCAGCGGGAGGGCCGTAGAGATACGCAGTATTTT
TRBJ1-5	TRBV5-5	many	TRBD1	CASSGTTGGNQPQHF	TGTGCCAGCAGCGGGACGACAGGGGGCAATCAGCCCCAGCATTTT
TRBJ2-5	TRBV28	NA	NA	CASSLRSGWRETQYF	TGTGCCAGCAGTTTGAGGTCGGGGTGGCGAGAGACCCAGTACTTC
TRBJ2-1	TRBV20-1	many	NA	CSARSDLKGGYNEQFF	TGCAGTGCTAGGTCCGACCTTAAAGGGGGCTACAATGAGCAGTTCTTC
TRBJ2-2	TRBV12-3/TRBV12-4	many	NA	CASSSDTGELFF	TGTGCCAGCAGTTCAGACACCGGGGAGCTGTTTTTT
TRBJ2-1	TRBV29-1	few	NA	CSVETGLSLSSEQFF	TGCAGCGTTGAAACAGGGCTATCTCTCAGTAGTGAGCAGTTCTTC
TRBJ2-5	TRBV28	NA	TRBD2	CASSSAGGEETQYF	TGTGCCAGCAGTTCAGCGGGGGGGGAAGAGACCCAGTACTTC